These 20 T cell receptor beta chains came from one sample sequenced in a study of blood T cell repertoires in COVID-19. TCRdb's copy holds only in-frame clones and misses some; the assay was immunoSEQ multiplex PCR. The sample holds roughly 330,000 clones; 87% are singletons and the top ten take under 5.5%. The sample consisted of PBMCs or T cells enriched from blood (not recorded which). All receptors come from a woman aged 25-40 years who had recovered from COVID-19.

In this sample, this clone turned up many times. This chain joins TRBV4-2 and TRBJ2-1, with 8 bases lining up with TRBD1. The CDR3 consists of 19 residues. Trimming at V came to 4 bases and at J to 0 bases, leaving 14 bases not matched to a gene. Germline values: CDR1 LGHNA, CDR2 YNFKEQ. The chain's CDR3 is CASSRGQGFMYSSYNEQFF. As DNA, the CDR3 is TGTGCCAGCAGCCGAGGACAGGGTTTTATGTATAGCTCCTACAATGAGCAGTTCTTC.

The chain recombines TRBV5-1 with TRBJ1-2; TRBD1 matches at 9 bases. Germline V lookup: CDR1 SGHRS, CDR2 YFSETQ. There are 15 residues in the CDR3. Trimming took 0 bases from V and 4 from J; bases not matched to a gene: 4. CDR3 nucleotides: TGCGCCAGCAGCTTGGTGGACAGGGGCTCCTATGGCTACACCTTC. This sequence encodes CASSLVDRGSYGYTF.

The CDR3, as DNA: TGTGCCAGCAGCTTAACGGACAGCAATTATGGCTACACCTTC. Protein sequence: CASSLTDSNYGYTF. V and J are TRBV7-8 and TRBJ1-2; D is possibly TRBD1 (6 bases). The germline V gene encodes CDR1 SGHVS and CDR2 FQNEAQ. This CDR3 has 14 residues. V dropped 2 bases and J dropped 5 bases, with 12 bases sitting between them.

CDR3 sequence reads: CASSFDRRATNEKLFF. The CDR3 nucleotides are TGTGCCAGCAGCTTCGACAGGCGAGCAACTAATGAAAAACTGTTTTTT. V gene TRBV5-6 combines with J gene TRBJ1-4; D might be TRBD1 (6 bases). From germline, CDR1 is SGHDT and CDR2 YYEEEE. This CDR3 is built from 16 residues. Trimming cost V 2 bases and J 0 bases, with 11 bases left between them. Full variable domain (missing parts from reference TRBV5-6 and TRBJ1-4): DAGVTQSPTHLIKTRGQQVTLRCSPKSGHDTVSWYQQALGQGPQFIFQYYEEEERQRGNFPDRFSGHQFPNYSSELNVNALLLGDSALYLCASSFDRRATNEKLFFGSGTQLSVL.

This chain uses TRBV7-3 with TRBJ2-1, with 12 bases that match TRBD2. V lost 1 base, J lost 8 bases, and 6 bases stayed unmatched. This CDR3 region has 16 residues. Looked up from germline, CDR1 is SGHTA and CDR2 is FQGTGA. The CDR3 coding sequence is TGTGCCAGCAGCTTAAACGGACTAGCGGGGCGATATGAGCAGTTCTTC. Translating it yields CASSLNGLAGRYEQFF.

The CDR3 here is CATSALGQNYGYTF. The CDR3 nucleotides are TGTGCCACCTCTGCATTGGGACAGAACTATGGCTACACCTTC. V gene TRBV10-3 combines with J gene TRBJ1-2; TRBD1 matches at 7 bases. Germline assignment: CDR1 ENHRY and CDR2 SYGVKD. The CDR3 contains 14 residues. The trim removed 10 bases at V and 2 bases at J, leaving 10 bases unmatched.

This sequence joins TRBV5-4 and TRBJ1-1; no reliable D call. The germline V gene has CDR1 SGHNT and CDR2 YYREEE (reference sequence). This CDR3 spans 13 amino acids. V lost 2 bases and J lost 2, with 7 bases in between. For the CDR3, the DNA is TGTGCCAGCAGCTTTGGCAGTAACACTGAAGCTTTCTTT. Its translation: CASSFGSNTEAFF.

This chain links TRBV6-5 with TRBJ1-5, with 7 bases aligning to TRBD1. Per germline, CDR1 MNHEY and CDR2 SVGAGI. V dropped 2 bases and J dropped 4; count of bases not matched to a gene: 5. CDR3 size: 15 residues. As DNA, the CDR3 is TGTGCCAGCAGTTACGCCAGGGGGAATAATCAGCCCCAGCATTTT. Its translation: CASSYARGNNQPQHF.

The chain links TRBV27 to TRBJ1-2; D call uncertain. Trimming took 3 bases from V and 8 from J, leaving 13 bases between them. Germline loops: CDR1 MNHEY, CDR2 SMNVEV (reference sequence). The CDR3 sequence is 13 residues long. Here the CDR3 DNA reads TGTGCCAGCAGTTTCGGCGCGGGGTGGGGCTACACCTTC. Residues: CASSFGAGWGYTF.

The chain uses TRBV6-5 and TRBJ1-2; no reliable D call. CDR3 length: 13 residues. CDR1 and CDR2 from the germline V gene are MNHEY and SVGAGI. Deletions cut 4 bases from V and 7 bases from J, with 13 bases between. The CDR3 DNA reads TGTGCCAGCAGTTTTGAGGCCTTTGGTGGCTACACCTTC. This translates into CASSFEAFGGYTF.

The chain joins TRBV28 to TRBJ1-5; maybe TRBD1 (5 bases). The CDR3 covers 14 residues. Germline V CDR1 and CDR2: MDHEN, SYDVKM. Trimming left V 3 bases short and J 4 bases short, with 10 bases between. This chain's CDR3 is CASSFSRGNQPQHF. The DNA of the CDR3 is TGTGCCAGCAGTTTCAGCCGGGGGAATCAGCCCCAGCATTTT. The full variable domain, with the rest looked up from reference TRBV28 and TRBJ1-5, is DVKVTQSSRYLVKRTGEKVFLECVQDMDHENMFWYRQDPGLGLRLIYFSYDVKMKEKGDIPEGYSVSREKKERFSLILESASTNQTSMYLCASSFSRGNQPQHFGDGTRLSIL.

The chain is built from TRBV24-1 and TRBJ1-2, with 11 nucleotides matching TRBD1. The V gene's germline CDR1 is KGHDR and CDR2 SFDVKD. The V gene end was trimmed by 2 bases and the J gene end by 1 base; junction bases not matched to a gene: 2. CDR3 length: 16 amino acids. The CDR3 spells CATSDWTGGNNYGYTF. The CDR3 nucleotides read TGTGCCACCAGTGATTGGACAGGGGGCAATAACTATGGCTACACCTTC.

The chain is built from TRBV3-1 (or the pseudogene TRBV3-2) and TRBJ1-2, with TRBD1 matching 7 bases. Germline V lookup: CDR1 LGHDT, CDR2 YNNKEL (reference sequence). There are 15 residues in the CDR3. Trimming cost V 0 bases and J 6 bases; bases outside gene matches: 7. The CDR3 loop is CASSQDDRVYNGYTF. In DNA form, the CDR3 reads TGTGCCAGCAGCCAAGACGACAGGGTATATAATGGCTACACCTTC.

The chain joins TRBV6-1 to TRBJ1-2; TRBD1 matches 7 bases. Germline V gives CDR1 MNHNS, CDR2 SASEGT. This CDR3 is 14 amino acids long. The junction had 6 bases not matched to a gene; V was cut back by 2 bases and J by 6 bases. This CDR3 is CASSEQGEEDGYTF. CDR3 DNA sequence: TGTGCCAGCAGTGAACAGGGGGAGGAAGATGGCTACACCTTC.

The gene calls are TRBV5-1 and TRBJ2-2, with TRBD1 as a possible D gene (5 bases). From germline, CDR1 is SGHRS and CDR2 YFSETQ. This CDR3 contains 15 residues. The ends were cut back, 2 bases at V and 6 bases at J, with 14 bases in the middle. CDR3 coding DNA: TGCGCCAGCAGCTTCGTCCAGGGATATGCCGGGGAGCTGTTTTTT. Amino acids: CASSFVQGYAGELFF.

The chain recombines TRBV29-1 with TRBJ1-1; D unresolved. From germline, CDR1 is SQVTM and CDR2 ANQGSEA. This CDR3 spans 13 amino acids. V shed 7 bases and J shed 1 base, with 13 bases lying between them. CDR3 DNA sequence: TGCAGCGCCTCGGGAAACCCGAACACTGAAGCTTTCTTT. As protein: CSASGNPNTEAFF. The full variable domain, in which reference TRBV29-1 and TRBJ1-1 provide the parts outside the CDR3, is SAVISQKPSRDICQRGTSLTIQCQVDSQVTMMFWYRQQPGQSLTLIATANQGSEATYESGFVIDKFPISRPNLTFSTLTVSNMSPEDSSIYLCSASGNPNTEAFFGQGTRLTVV.

The CDR3 here is CASSFQAQANTEAFF. CDR3 coding DNA: TGCGCCAGCAGCTTCCAGGCTCAGGCGAACACTGAAGCTTTCTTT. This chain connects TRBV5-1 to TRBJ1-1, with D unclear. Germline CDR1 is SGHRS and CDR2 is YFSETQ. V lost 2 bases and J 1 base, leaving 12 bases between the germline ends. The CDR3 consists of 15 residues.

This chain links TRBV7-2 with TRBJ2-3; 12 bases map to TRBD2. Germline loops: CDR1 SGHTA, CDR2 FQGNSA. The CDR3 runs 18 residues. After removal of 5 bases from V and 4 bases from J, the junction contained 13 bases not matched to a gene. DNA of the CDR3: TGTGCCAGCAGCGCCCGACTAGCGGGGGCCCATCGGGCAGATACGCAGTATTTT. Protein sequence: CASSARLAGAHRADTQYF.

The chain couples TRBV5-1 to TRBJ2-1, with 10 bases aligning to TRBD1. This CDR3 is built from 16 residues. Germline V gene data show CDR1 as SGHRS and CDR2 as YFSETQ. After removal of 4 bases from V and 8 bases from J, the junction contained 12 bases not matched to a gene. CDR3 coding DNA: TGCGCCAGCAGCGCTTCCGGGACAGGGGCAGCCGATGAGCAGTTCTTC. Translation: CASSASGTGAADEQFF.

This chain uses TRBV4-1 with TRBJ2-7; 7 bases align to TRBD1. This CDR3 is built from 14 residues. Germline CDR1 MGHRA, CDR2 YSYEKL. The V gene end was trimmed by 4 bases and the J gene end by 3 bases; junction bases not matched to a gene: 6. Written as DNA, the CDR3 is TGCGCCAGCAGCCGAGTAGGGGGCAACTACGAGCAGTACTTC. Its protein is CASSRVGGNYEQYF.